This is a list of T cell receptor beta chains from one sample in a study of shared clonotypes between healthy human individuals. Repertoires were generated with immunoSEQ multiplex PCR, while TCRdb's copy carries only in-frame clones and drops some. The sample holds some 1.1 million clones; approximately 77% are singletons and the top ten take 0.89%. Sequencing was done on a sample of memory CD4+ T cells from PBMCs. These receptor sequences come from a man younger than 35 in good health. Some clones in this sample may be carry-over from other donors' samples. The CDR3 runs from the conserved cysteine through the conserved F or W. Each record gives: clone size, D gene, V gene, J gene, CDR3 protein, CDR3 DNA. A D gene is named only where the DNA matches it firmly. Some rows have no size entry. The others give once, few or many, or a class for an expanded clone.

size: NA
D: NA
V: TRBV19
J: TRBJ2-7
CDR3: CASSPKTGRRDEQYF
DNA: TGTGCCAGTAGCCCAAAGACAGGCCGGCGGGACGAGCAGTACTTC

size: NA
D: TRBD1
V: TRBV7-9
J: TRBJ1-2
CDR3: CASSAGQGRGYTF
DNA: TGTGCCAGCAGCGCCGGACAGGGGAGGGGCTACACCTTC

size: NA
D: TRBD1
V: TRBV4-3
J: TRBJ2-1
CDR3: CASSRTGVVNEQFF
DNA: TGCGCCAGCAGCCGGACAGGGGTGGTCAATGAGCAGTTCTTC

size: few
D: NA
V: TRBV6-1
J: TRBJ2-1
CDR3: CASSEAQGSYNEQFF
DNA: TGTGCCAGCAGTGAAGCTCAGGGGTCCTACAATGAGCAGTTCTTC

size: NA
D: TRBD1
V: TRBV7-9
J: TRBJ2-2
CDR3: CASSSPSRTGAGELFF
DNA: TGTGCCAGCAGCTCCCCCTCACGGACAGGGGCCGGGGAGCTGTTTTTT

size: NA
D: NA
V: TRBV6-1
J: TRBJ1-2
CDR3: CASNDRNYGYTF
DNA: TGTGCCAGCAACGACAGAAACTATGGCTACACCTTC

size: NA
D: NA
V: TRBV5-1
J: TRBJ1-2
CDR3: CASSPDRYYGYTF
DNA: TGCGCCAGCAGCCCGGACAGATACTATGGCTACACCTTC

size: NA
D: TRBD1
V: TRBV9
J: TRBJ2-7
CDR3: CASSVSGTGGREQYF
DNA: TGTGCCAGCAGCGTTTCCGGGACAGGGGGGCGTGAGCAGTACTTC

size: NA
D: NA
V: TRBV4-1
J: TRBJ2-4
CDR3: CASSQLLPGEAIAKNIQYF
DNA: TGCGCCAGCAGCCAACTACTACCCGGAGAAGCTATAGCCAAAAACATTCAGTACTTC

size: NA
D: TRBD2
V: TRBV12-5
J: TRBJ2-2
CDR3: CASGLRAGGDTGELFF
DNA: TGTGCTAGTGGTTTAAGAGCGGGAGGGGACACCGGGGAGCTGTTTTTT

size: NA
D: NA
V: TRBV5-8
J: TRBJ1-5
CDR3: CASVLGRELFRPQHF
DNA: TGTGCCAGCGTACTGGGCAGGGAATTATTTCGGCCCCAGCATTTT

size: few
D: NA
V: TRBV21-1
J: TRBJ2-3
CDR3: CASSKVLAEYPGEVYAQYF
DNA: TGTGCCAGCAGCAAAGTACTAGCGGAATACCCGGGAGAGGTATATGCGCAGTATTTT

size: NA
D: NA
V: TRBV29-1
J: TRBJ2-2
CDR3: CSVGQGTYGELFF
DNA: TGCAGCGTGGGGCAGGGGACCTACGGGGAGCTGTTTTTT

size: NA
D: NA
V: TRBV7-9
J: TRBJ1-3
CDR3: CASSPRDVRNTIYF
DNA: TGTGCCAGCAGCCCCCGTGACGTCCGGAACACCATATATTTT

size: NA
D: TRBD1
V: TRBV19
J: TRBJ1-2
CDR3: CASRTGGYGYTF
DNA: TGTGCCAGTAGGACAGGGGGCTATGGCTACACCTTC

size: NA
D: NA
V: TRBV6-6
J: TRBJ2-7
CDR3: CASSYGDRGTYEQYF
DNA: TGTGCCAGCAGTTACGGGGATCGGGGGACCTACGAGCAGTACTTC

size: NA
D: TRBD2
V: TRBV28
J: TRBJ2-7
CDR3: CASGGGGRSYEQYF
DNA: TGTGCCAGCGGCGGCGGGGGGCGCTCCTACGAGCAGTACTTC

size: NA
D: NA
V: TRBV28
J: TRBJ1-5
CDR3: CASNRGAALGNQPQHF
DNA: TGTGCCAGCAACCGGGGGGCGGCTTTAGGCAATCAGCCCCAGCATTTT

size: NA
D: NA
V: TRBV27
J: TRBJ2-2
CDR3: CASGWGASANTGELFF
DNA: TGTGCCAGCGGCTGGGGGGCCAGCGCGAACACCGGGGAGCTGTTTTTT

size: once
D: TRBD2
V: TRBV19
J: TRBJ2-7
CDR3: CASSKRASGNYEQYF
DNA: TGTGCCAGTAGTAAACGGGCTAGCGGGAACTACGAGCAGTACTTC

size: NA
D: TRBD2
V: TRBV10-2
J: TRBJ2-3
CDR3: CASTAGRNTDTQYF
DNA: TGCGCCAGCACCGCCGGGAGGAACACAGATACGCAGTATTTT

size: NA
D: NA
V: TRBV5-4
J: TRBJ2-3
CDR3: CASSMEISTDTQYF
DNA: TGTGCCAGCAGCATGGAAATTAGCACAGATACGCAGTATTTT

size: NA
D: NA
V: TRBV7-9
J: TRBJ1-2
CDR3: CASSLLGSGYTF
DNA: TGTGCCAGCAGCTTATTAGGGTCTGGCTACACCTTC

size: NA
D: TRBD1
V: TRBV7-2
J: TRBJ1-2
CDR3: CASNPKGADNYGYTF
DNA: TGTGCCAGCAACCCAAAGGGGGCGGATAACTATGGCTACACCTTC

size: NA
D: NA
V: TRBV5-1
J: TRBJ2-5
CDR3: CASSLGLDETQYF
DNA: TGCGCCAGCAGCTTGGGGCTAGACGAGACCCAGTACTTC

size: NA
D: NA
V: TRBV7-6
J: TRBJ2-5
CDR3: CASYLRGGLPLQETQYF
DNA: TGTGCCAGCTACCTGAGGGGGGGTTTACCATTGCAAGAGACCCAGTACTTC

size: NA
D: NA
V: TRBV4-3
J: TRBJ1-2
CDR3: CASSQDSARANYGYTF
DNA: TGCGCCAGCAGCCAAGATTCTGCCAGGGCGAACTATGGCTACACCTTC

size: NA
D: NA
V: TRBV19
J: TRBJ1-5
CDR3: CASSISWGGNQPQHF
DNA: TGTGCCAGTAGTATAAGCTGGGGCGGCAATCAGCCCCAGCATTTT

size: NA
D: NA
V: TRBV10-3
J: TRBJ2-3
CDR3: CAISGTSTDTQYF
DNA: TGTGCCATCAGCGGGACTAGCACAGATACGCAGTATTTT

size: NA
D: NA
V: TRBV29-1
J: TRBJ1-2
CDR3: CSVETDMYGYTF
DNA: TGCAGCGTTGAAACGGATATGTATGGCTACACCTTC

size: NA
D: TRBD2
V: TRBV7-2
J: TRBJ2-3
CDR3: CASSLAAGGADTQYF
DNA: TGTGCCAGCAGCTTAGCCGCGGGAGGGGCAGATACGCAGTATTTT

size: once
D: TRBD2
V: TRBV7-3
J: TRBJ2-2
CDR3: CASSPGGDTGELFF
DNA: TGTGCCAGCAGCCCGGGAGGGGACACCGGGGAGCTGTTTTTT

size: NA
D: NA
V: TRBV6-5
J: TRBJ2-1
CDR3: CASSLLLTQHNEQFF
DNA: TGTGCCAGCAGCCTCCTACTGACTCAACACAATGAGCAGTTCTTC

size: few
D: NA
V: TRBV5-1
J: TRBJ2-2
CDR3: CASSVQTGTGELFF
DNA: TGCGCCAGCAGCGTGCAGACGGGCACCGGGGAGCTGTTTTTT

size: NA
D: NA
V: TRBV6-1
J: TRBJ1-5
CDR3: CASSELLGARPGHQPQHF
DNA: TGTGCCAGCAGTGAACTTTTAGGGGCTCGCCCTGGGCATCAGCCCCAGCATTTT

size: few
D: TRBD1
V: TRBV5-1
J: TRBJ2-2
CDR3: CASSRPGTGRTGELFF
DNA: TGCGCCAGCAGCCGACCCGGGACAGGGCGAACCGGGGAGCTGTTTTTT

size: NA
D: TRBD2
V: TRBV5-1
J: TRBJ2-5
CDR3: CASSLGRAEETQYF
DNA: TGCGCCAGCAGCTTAGGGAGGGCCGAGGAGACCCAGTACTTC

size: NA
D: NA
V: TRBV21-1
J: TRBJ1-1
CDR3: CASWDRTTNTEAFF
DNA: TGTGCCAGCTGGGACAGGACCACGAACACTGAAGCTTTCTTT

size: NA
D: NA
V: TRBV5-1
J: TRBJ2-7
CDR3: CASSLGTPPYEQYF
DNA: TGCGCCAGCAGCTTGGGGACCCCTCCCTACGAGCAGTACTTC

size: NA
D: NA
V: TRBV19
J: TRBJ2-6
CDR3: CASSIGAGANVLTF
DNA: TGTGCCAGTAGTATCGGGGCTGGGGCCAACGTCCTGACTTTC

size: NA
D: NA
V: TRBV6-5
J: TRBJ1-2
CDR3: CASKEGPYGYTF
DNA: TGTGCCAGCAAGGAGGGCCCTTATGGCTACACCTTC

size: NA
D: NA
V: TRBV5-1
J: TRBJ2-6
CDR3: CASSLGDSGANVLTF
DNA: TGCGCCAGCAGCTTGGGGGACTCTGGGGCCAACGTCCTGACTTTC

size: NA
D: TRBD2
V: TRBV7-9
J: TRBJ2-3
CDR3: CASSFIWTSGRTDTQYF
DNA: TGTGCCAGCAGCTTTATTTGGACTAGCGGGAGAACAGATACGCAGTATTTT

size: NA
D: NA
V: TRBV5-1
J: TRBJ2-2
CDR3: CASSFQQPGELFF
DNA: TGCGCCAGCAGCTTTCAGCAGCCCGGGGAGCTGTTTTTT

size: NA
D: NA
V: TRBV19
J: TRBJ1-5
CDR3: CASSLSRAGKISNQPQHF
DNA: TGTGCCAGTAGCCTCTCGCGGGCGGGGAAGATTAGCAATCAGCCCCAGCATTTT

size: few
D: NA
V: TRBV6-1
J: TRBJ2-7
CDR3: CASKQGRGEQYF
DNA: TGTGCCAGCAAACAAGGCCGGGGTGAGCAGTACTTC

size: NA
D: NA
V: TRBV6-1
J: TRBJ2-1
CDR3: CASIGGSSYNEQFF
DNA: TGTGCCAGCATAGGAGGGAGCTCCTACAATGAGCAGTTCTTC

size: NA
D: TRBD1
V: TRBV28
J: TRBJ2-2
CDR3: CASSTPGQTNTGELFF
DNA: TGTGCCAGCAGTACCCCGGGACAGACAAACACCGGGGAGCTGTTTTTT

size: few
D: NA
V: TRBV6-5
J: TRBJ1-2
CDR3: CASRPSGTGGYTF
DNA: TGTGCCAGCAGACCCTCAGGGACGGGTGGCTACACCTTC

size: NA
D: NA
V: TRBV19
J: TRBJ2-6
CDR3: CAGLRGSGANVLTF
DNA: TGTGCCGGACTGAGAGGCTCTGGGGCCAACGTCCTGACTTTC